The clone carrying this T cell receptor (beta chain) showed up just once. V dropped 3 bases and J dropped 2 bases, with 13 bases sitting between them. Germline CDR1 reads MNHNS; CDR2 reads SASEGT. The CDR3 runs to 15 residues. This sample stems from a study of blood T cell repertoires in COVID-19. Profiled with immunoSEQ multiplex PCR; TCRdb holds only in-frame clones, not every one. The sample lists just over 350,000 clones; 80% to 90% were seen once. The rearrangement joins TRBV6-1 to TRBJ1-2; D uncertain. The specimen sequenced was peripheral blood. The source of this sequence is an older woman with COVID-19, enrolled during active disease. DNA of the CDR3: TGTGCCAGCAGTGAGTTACCGGGGTACAACTATGGCTACACCTTC. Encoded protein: CASSELPGYNYGYTF.